This T cell receptor (beta chain) was identified in a study of control samples from healthy donors and cancer patients (TCRdb year 2020). Libraries were built with the immunoSEQ multiplex PCR assay. The clones in this table, taken by TCRdb from immuneACCESS, are in-frame only. Not every clone is retained; where verified, under half of the shortfall comes from an unresolved V gene, and the cause of the rest is unknown. For this sample there are 350,000 to 450,000 clones; more than 80% appear just once. The ten largest clones represent around 6.5% of the sample. This clone has just a few counts. Its antigen specificity is not known. No much larger clone is present one base from it, and per-base qualities are unavailable. Sequences were obtained from PBMCs. The sequence derives from a man aged 35 to 55 with head and neck cancer.

The CDR3 region reads CATSDSSGRGYEQYF. The nucleotides are TGTGCCACCAGTGATTCTTCGGGCCGTGGGTACGAGCAGTACTTC. The chain uses TRBV24-1 and TRBJ2-7; the D segment cannot be called with confidence. V is clipped by 2 bases and J by 4 bases, and the sequence between their germline boundaries is 14 bases long. The CDR3 runs 15 residues from the cysteine to the phenylalanine. Of the read, only the CDR3 DNA is kept; its 45 bases are in frame from base 1. The germline V gene supplies CDR1 KGHDR and CDR2 SFDVKD.